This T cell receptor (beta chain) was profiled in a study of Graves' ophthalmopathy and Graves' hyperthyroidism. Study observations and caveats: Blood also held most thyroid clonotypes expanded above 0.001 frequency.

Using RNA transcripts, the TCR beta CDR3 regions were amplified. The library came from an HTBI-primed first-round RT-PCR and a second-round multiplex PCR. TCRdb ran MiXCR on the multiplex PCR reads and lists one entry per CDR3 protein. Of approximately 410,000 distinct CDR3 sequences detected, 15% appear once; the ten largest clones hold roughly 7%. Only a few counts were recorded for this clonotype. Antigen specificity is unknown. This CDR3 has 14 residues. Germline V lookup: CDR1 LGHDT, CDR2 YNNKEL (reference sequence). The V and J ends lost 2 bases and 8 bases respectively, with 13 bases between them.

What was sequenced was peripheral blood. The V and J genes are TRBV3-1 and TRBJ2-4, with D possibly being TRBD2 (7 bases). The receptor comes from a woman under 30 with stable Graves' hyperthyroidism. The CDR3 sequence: CASSQKGGEDIQYF. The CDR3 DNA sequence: TGTGCCAGCAGCCAAAAGGGGGGGGAGGACATTCAGTACTTC. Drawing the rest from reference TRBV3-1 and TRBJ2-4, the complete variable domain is DTAVSQTPKYLVTQMGNDKSIKCEQNLGHDTMYWYKQDSKKFLKIMFSYNNKELIINETVPNRFSPKSPDKAHLNLHINSLELGDSAVYFCASSQKGGEDIQYFGAGTRLSVL.